A selection of T cell receptor beta chains follows, all from one sample in a study of blood T cells in healthy people across ages. TCRdb re-called the 5' RACE reads with MiXCR, one entry per CDR3 protein. The sample has 700,000 to 850,000 distinct CDR3 sequences, roughly 50% seen once. Sequenced input: blood. The receptor set was obtained from a man at least 80 years old in good health. Each CDR3 is given with its conserved first and last residue. The order of the fields is D gene, clone size, J gene, V gene, CDR3 protein, CDR3 DNA. The D gene is left open where the match is weak. Some rows mark clone size as missing; the rest say once, few, many or name a class of expanded clone.

TRBD2 | few | TRBJ2-3 | TRBV29-1 | CSVSGLAGGTQYF | TGCAGCGTTAGTGGACTAGCGGGAGGTACGCAGTATTTT
TRBD2 | - | TRBJ2-1 | TRBV11-2 | CASSDSLAGGLYEQFF | TGTGCCAGCAGCGACTCACTAGCGGGGGGACTTTATGAGCAGTTCTTC
- | - | TRBJ2-1 | TRBV20-1 | CSARGPLGARSYNEQFF | TGCAGTGCTAGAGGACCCTTGGGGGCTCGCTCCTACAATGAGCAGTTCTTC
- | - | TRBJ2-5 | TRBV7-3 | CASSPRGGLETQYF | TGTGCCAGCAGCCCCAGGGGGGGTTTGGAGACCCAGTACTTC
TRBD2 | few | TRBJ2-7 | TRBV5-1 | CASSPGLAALPVYEQYF | TGCGCCAGCAGCCCGGGACTAGCGGCCCTACCTGTCTACGAGCAGTACTTC
- | - | TRBJ2-2 | TRBV5-6 | CASSPRTGPANTGELFF | TGTGCCAGCAGCCCGAGGACGGGCCCAGCGAACACCGGGGAGCTGTTTTTT
TRBD2 | - | TRBJ2-7 | TRBV6-6 | CASSYPAEAGGNEQYF | TGTGCCAGCAGTTACCCAGCGGAAGCGGGAGGGAACGAGCAGTACTTC
- | - | TRBJ2-1 | TRBV13 | CASTLRNNEQFF | TGTGCCAGCACCCTACGGAACAATGAGCAGTTCTTC
- | - | TRBJ2-7 | TRBV27 | CASSLSPFYEQYF | TGTGCCAGCAGTTTATCACCTTTCTACGAGCAGTACTTC
TRBD2 | - | TRBJ2-7 | TRBV20-1 | CSARAGLAGYNEQYF | TGCAGTGCTAGAGCGGGACTAGCGGGGTACAATGAGCAGTACTTC
TRBD1 | - | TRBJ1-4 | TRBV20-1 | CSARRGLGEKLFF | TGCAGTGCTCGCAGGGGGCTGGGTGAAAAACTGTTTTTT
- | few | TRBJ2-5 | TRBV3-1 | CASSQGLLKTQYF | TGTGCCAGCAGCCAAGGACTGTTAAAGACCCAGTACTTC
- | - | TRBJ2-4 | TRBV2 | CASILGLGEQYF | TGTGCCAGCATATTGGGGCTTGGGGAGCAGTACTTC
TRBD1 | few | TRBJ1-1 | TRBV12-3/TRBV12-4 | CASSPGQGGTEAFF | TGTGCCAGCAGTCCCGGACAGGGGGGGACTGAAGCTTTCTTT
TRBD1 | - | TRBJ2-7 | TRBV30 | CAWNSDRASTYEQYF | TGTGCCTGGAATTCGGACAGGGCCTCGACCTACGAGCAGTACTTC
- | - | TRBJ2-5 | TRBV7-2 | CASSTGRGRQETQYF | TGTGCCAGCAGCACGGGGAGGGGGAGACAAGAGACCCAGTACTTC
TRBD1 | - | TRBJ2-1 | TRBV7-3 | CASSATGGAGGYNEQFF | TGTGCCAGCAGCGCAACAGGGGGCGCGGGTGGCTACAATGAGCAGTTCTTC
TRBD2 | few | TRBJ2-7 | TRBV15 | CATSPLAGTSYEQYF | TGTGCCACCAGCCCACTAGCGGGCACCTCCTACGAGCAGTACTTC
TRBD2 | few | TRBJ2-3 | TRBV9 | CASSVRLAGGEGSTDTQYF | TGTGCCAGCAGCGTTCGGCTAGCGGGAGGAGAGGGAAGCACAGATACGCAGTATTTT
- | - | TRBJ2-7 | TRBV28 | CASRMGPGLYEQYF | TGTGCCAGCAGGATGGGACCAGGTCTCTACGAGCAGTACTTC
TRBD1 | - | TRBJ1-6 | TRBV20-1 | CSAPQWGTGELGSPLHF | TGCAGTGCTCCCCAGTGGGGGACAGGGGAGTTAGGTTCACCCCTCCACTTT
TRBD1 | - | TRBJ2-3 | TRBV10-3 | CAIGTGGTDTQYF | TGTGCCATCGGGACAGGGGGCACAGATACGCAGTATTTT
TRBD2 | - | TRBJ2-3 | TRBV12-3/TRBV12-4 | CASSFPGGPADTQYF | TGTGCCAGCAGTTTTCCGGGAGGGCCCGCAGATACGCAGTATTTT
TRBD2 | - | TRBJ2-4 | TRBV4-1 | CASSQSRGLAGVEQYF | TGCGCCAGCAGCCAGTCGAGGGGACTAGCGGGAGTGGAGCAGTACTTC
- | - | TRBJ2-3 | TRBV2 | CASTGVADTDTQYF | TGTGCCAGTACTGGGGTAGCGGACACAGATACGCAGTATTTT
- | few | TRBJ2-5 | TRBV27 | CASTRWGGETQYF | TGTGCCAGCACCCGATGGGGCGGGGAGACCCAGTACTTC
TRBD2 | few | TRBJ2-1 | TRBV7-3 | CASSPGRDEQFF | TGTGCCAGCAGCCCAGGGAGGGATGAGCAGTTCTTC
TRBD1 | - | TRBJ2-5 | TRBV7-9 | CASRTPGQGQETQYF | TGTGCCAGCAGGACACCGGGACAGGGGCAAGAGACCCAGTACTTC
TRBD1 | - | TRBJ2-1 | TRBV6-7 | CASRPDRGRSNEQFF | TGTGCCAGCAGGCCGGACAGGGGGCGCAGCAATGAGCAGTTCTTC
TRBD2 | - | TRBJ2-5 | TRBV7-7 | CASSLLGAGDGETQYF | TGTGCTAGCAGCTTATTAGGCGCGGGAGACGGAGAGACCCAGTACTTC
- | - | TRBJ1-2 | TRBV6-5 | CASSYLGTVNYGYTF | TGTGCCAGCAGTTACTTGGGGACGGTTAACTATGGCTACACCTTC
TRBD2 | - | TRBJ2-1 | TRBV7-3 | CASSLSAGGYNEQFF | TGTGCCAGCAGCTTATCTGCGGGAGGCTACAATGAGCAGTTCTTC
TRBD2 | - | TRBJ2-2 | TRBV20-1 | CSARIGGRMDTGELFF | TGCAGTGCTAGAATCGGCGGGAGGATGGACACCGGGGAGCTGTTTTTT
TRBD2 | - | TRBJ2-7 | TRBV15 | CATSRDIVGTSSSYEQYF | TGTGCCACCAGCAGGGACATCGTTGGGACTAGCAGCTCCTACGAGCAGTACTTC
TRBD1 | - | TRBJ1-1 | TRBV6-1 | CASSLPPTGVLNTEAFF | TGTGCCAGCAGTCTCCCTCCGACAGGGGTACTGAACACTGAAGCTTTCTTT
- | - | TRBJ2-1 | TRBV15 | CATSRVNQGEQFF | TGTGCCACCAGCAGAGTTAATCAGGGCGAGCAGTTCTTC
TRBD2 | - | TRBJ2-3 | TRBV27 | CASSLGAGVEDTQYF | TGTGCCAGCAGTTTAGGAGCGGGAGTGGAGGATACGCAGTATTTT
TRBD2 | - | TRBJ2-3 | TRBV27 | CASSFLTSGKHRYAYF | TGTGCCAGCAGTTTCCTCACTAGCGGGAAGCACAGATACGCGTATTTT
TRBD1 | - | TRBJ2-3 | TRBV11-2 | CASSLRTGPQHRYAYF | TGTGCCAGCAGCTTAAGGACAGGGCCCCAGCACAGATACGCGTATTTT
- | - | TRBJ2-1 | TRBV20-1 | CSARGESYNEQFF | TGCAGTGCTAGAGGGGAATCCTACAATGAGCAGTTCTTC
- | - | TRBJ2-7 | TRBV24-1 | CATSDPTGGHEQYF | TGTGCCACCAGTGACCCAACCGGGGGACACGAGCAGTACTTC
- | few | TRBJ2-6 | TRBV7-2 | CACGREAGANVLTF | TGTGCCTGTGGCAGGGAGGCTGGGGCCAACGTCCTGACTTTC
- | once | TRBJ2-3 | TRBV12-3/TRBV12-4 | CASSLTRARRITDTQYF | TGTGCCAGCAGTTTAACGCGCGCCCGGCGGATCACAGATACGCAGTATTTT
TRBD2 | - | TRBJ2-1 | TRBV28 | CASSSRGPGLHNNEQFF | TGTGCCAGCAGTTCCAGAGGGCCGGGACTACACAACAATGAGCAGTTCTTC
- | few | TRBJ1-5 | TRBV7-3 | CASSNRNRVRSNQPQHF | TGTGCCAGCAGCAACCGGAACAGGGTACGGAGCAATCAGCCCCAGCATTTT